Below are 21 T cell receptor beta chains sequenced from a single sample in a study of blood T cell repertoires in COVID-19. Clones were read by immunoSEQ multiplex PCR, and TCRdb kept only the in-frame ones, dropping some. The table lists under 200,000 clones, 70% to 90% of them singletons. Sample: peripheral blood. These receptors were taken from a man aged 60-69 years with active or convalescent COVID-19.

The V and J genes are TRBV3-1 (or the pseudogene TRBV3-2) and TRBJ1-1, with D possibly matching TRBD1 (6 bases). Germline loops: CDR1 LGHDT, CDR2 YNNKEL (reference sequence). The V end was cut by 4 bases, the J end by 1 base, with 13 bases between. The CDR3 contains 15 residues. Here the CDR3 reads CASSPRGHKNTEAFF. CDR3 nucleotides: TGTGCCAGCAGCCCCAGGGGACACAAGAACACTGAAGCTTTCTTT.

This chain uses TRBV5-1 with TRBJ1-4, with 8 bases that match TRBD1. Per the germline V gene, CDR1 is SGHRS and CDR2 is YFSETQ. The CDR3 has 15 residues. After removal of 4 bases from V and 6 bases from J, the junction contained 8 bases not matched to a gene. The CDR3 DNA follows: TGCGCCAGCAGCCATGGACAGGGCGGATATGAAAAACTGTTTTTT. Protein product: CASSHGQGGYEKLFF. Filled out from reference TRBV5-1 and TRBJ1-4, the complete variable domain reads KAGVTQTPRYLIKTRGQQVTLSCSPISGHRSVSWYQQTPGQGLQFLFEYFSETQRNKGNFPGRFSGRQFSNSRSEMNVSTLELGDSALYLCASSHGQGGYEKLFFGSGTQLSVL.

The CDR3 sequence: CASSERQVGYGYTF. The DNA of the CDR3 is TGTGCCAGCAGTGAGAGACAGGTCGGCTATGGCTACACCTTC. The chain uses TRBV2 and TRBJ1-2; TRBD1 is a possible D gene (6 bases). V was pared by 3 bases and J by 4 bases, with 12 bases between. The CDR3 sequence is 14 residues long. Germline CDR1 SNHLY, CDR2 FYNNEI.

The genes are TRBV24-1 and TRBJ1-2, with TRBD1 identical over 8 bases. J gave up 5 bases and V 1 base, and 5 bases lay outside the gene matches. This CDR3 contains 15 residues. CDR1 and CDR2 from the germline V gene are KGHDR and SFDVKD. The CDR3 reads CATSDFPDRVYGYTF. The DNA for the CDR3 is TGTGCCACCAGTGATTTCCCGGACAGGGTTTATGGCTACACCTTC.

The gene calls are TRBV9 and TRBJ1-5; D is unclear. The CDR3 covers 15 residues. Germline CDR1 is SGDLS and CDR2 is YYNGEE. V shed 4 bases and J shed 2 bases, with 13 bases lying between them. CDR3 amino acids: CASSPEPTGNQPQHF. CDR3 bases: TGTGCCAGCAGCCCCGAGCCTACGGGCAATCAGCCCCAGCATTTT.

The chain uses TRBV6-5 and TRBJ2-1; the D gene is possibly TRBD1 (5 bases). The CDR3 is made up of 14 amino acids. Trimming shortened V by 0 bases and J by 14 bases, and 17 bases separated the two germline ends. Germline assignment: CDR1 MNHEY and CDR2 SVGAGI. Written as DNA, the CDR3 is TGTGCCAGCAGTTACTCGATTCCCGGCAGGGTGGAGTTCTTC. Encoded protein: CASSYSIPGRVEFF.

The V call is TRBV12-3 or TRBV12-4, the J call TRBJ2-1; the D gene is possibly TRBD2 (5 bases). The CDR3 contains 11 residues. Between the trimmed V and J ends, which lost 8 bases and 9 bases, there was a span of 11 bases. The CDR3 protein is CASRTGSEQFF. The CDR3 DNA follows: TGTGCCAGCCGTACGGGGTCTGAGCAGTTCTTC.

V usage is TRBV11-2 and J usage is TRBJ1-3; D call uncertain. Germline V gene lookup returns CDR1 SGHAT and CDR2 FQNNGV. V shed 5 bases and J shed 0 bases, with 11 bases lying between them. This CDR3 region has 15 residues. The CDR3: CASSPLTSSGNTIYF. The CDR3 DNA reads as TGTGCCAGCAGCCCGTTGACAAGCTCTGGAAACACCATATATTTT.

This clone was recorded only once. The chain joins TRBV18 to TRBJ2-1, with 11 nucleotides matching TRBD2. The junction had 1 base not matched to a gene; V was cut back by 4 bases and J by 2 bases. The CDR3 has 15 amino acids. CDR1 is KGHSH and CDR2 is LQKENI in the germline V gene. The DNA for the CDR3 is TGTGCCAGCTCACTACTAGCGGGGGCCTACAATGAGCAGTTCTTC. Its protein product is CASSLLAGAYNEQFF. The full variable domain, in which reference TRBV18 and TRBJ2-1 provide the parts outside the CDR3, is NAGVMQNPRHLVRRRGQEARLRCSPMKGHSHVYWYRQLPEEGLKFMVYLQKENIIDESGMPKERFSAEFPKEGPSILRIQQVVRGDSAAYFCASSLLAGAYNEQFFGPGTRLTVL.

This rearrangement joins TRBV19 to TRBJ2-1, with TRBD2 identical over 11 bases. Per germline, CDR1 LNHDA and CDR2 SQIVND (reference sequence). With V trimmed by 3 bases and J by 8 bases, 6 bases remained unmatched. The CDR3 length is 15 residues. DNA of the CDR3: TGTGCCAGTAGTATTCCTAGCGGGGGGAAGGATGAGCAGTTCTTC. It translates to CASSIPSGGKDEQFF. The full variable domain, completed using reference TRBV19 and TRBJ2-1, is DGGITQSPKYLFRKEGQNVTLSCEQNLNHDAMYWYRQDPGQGLRLIYYSQIVNDFQKGDIAEGYSVSREKKESFPLTVTSAQKNPTAFYLCASSIPSGGKDEQFFGPGTRLTVL.

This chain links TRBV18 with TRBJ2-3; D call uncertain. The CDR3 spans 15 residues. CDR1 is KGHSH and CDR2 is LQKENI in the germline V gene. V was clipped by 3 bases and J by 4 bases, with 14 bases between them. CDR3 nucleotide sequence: TGTGCCAGCTCACCGATTGGGTCCGGGTCAGATACGCAGTATTTT. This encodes CASSPIGSGSDTQYF.

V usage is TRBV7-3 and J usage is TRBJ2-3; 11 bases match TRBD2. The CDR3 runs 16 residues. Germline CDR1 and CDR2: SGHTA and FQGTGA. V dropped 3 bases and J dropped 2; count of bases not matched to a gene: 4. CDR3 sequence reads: CASSLSSGGITDTQYF. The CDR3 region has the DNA TGTGCCAGCAGCTTGTCTAGCGGGGGGATCACAGATACGCAGTATTTT.

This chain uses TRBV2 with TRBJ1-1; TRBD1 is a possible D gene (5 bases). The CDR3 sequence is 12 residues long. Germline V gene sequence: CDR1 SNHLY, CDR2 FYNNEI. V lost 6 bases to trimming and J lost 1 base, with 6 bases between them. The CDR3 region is CASSGQNTEAFF. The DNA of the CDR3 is TGTGCCAGCAGCGGACAGAACACTGAAGCTTTCTTT.

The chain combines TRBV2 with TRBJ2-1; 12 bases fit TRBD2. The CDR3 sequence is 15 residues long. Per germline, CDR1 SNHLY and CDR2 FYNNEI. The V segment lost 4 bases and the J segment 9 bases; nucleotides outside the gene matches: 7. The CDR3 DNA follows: TGTGCCAGCAGTGTGGCTAGCGGGGGGGCAGGTGAGCAGTTCTTC. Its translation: CASSVASGGAGEQFF. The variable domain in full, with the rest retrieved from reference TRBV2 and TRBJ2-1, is EPEVTQTPSHQVTQMGQEVILRCVPISNHLYFYWYRQILGQKVEFLVSFYNNEISEKSEIFDDQFSVERPDGSNFTLKIRSTKLEDSAMYFCASSVASGGAGEQFFGPGTRLTVL.

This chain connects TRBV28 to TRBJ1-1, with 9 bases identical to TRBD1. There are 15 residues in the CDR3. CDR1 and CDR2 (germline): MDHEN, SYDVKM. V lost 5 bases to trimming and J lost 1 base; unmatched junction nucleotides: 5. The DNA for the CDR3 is TGTGCCAGCAGTAATTCGGGACAGGGGAACACTGAAGCTTTCTTT. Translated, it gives CASSNSGQGNTEAFF.

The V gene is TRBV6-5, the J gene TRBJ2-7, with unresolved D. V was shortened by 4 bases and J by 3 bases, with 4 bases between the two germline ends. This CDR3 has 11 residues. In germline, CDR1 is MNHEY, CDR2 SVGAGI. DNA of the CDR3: TGTGCCAGCAGTTCCCTCTACGAGCAGTACTTC. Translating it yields CASSSLYEQYF.

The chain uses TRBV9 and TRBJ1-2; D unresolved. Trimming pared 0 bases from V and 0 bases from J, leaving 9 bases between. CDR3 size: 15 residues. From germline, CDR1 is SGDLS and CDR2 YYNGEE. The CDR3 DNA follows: TGTGCCAGCAGCGTAGGAGTCATACCTAACTATGGCTACACCTTC. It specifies CASSVGVIPNYGYTF.

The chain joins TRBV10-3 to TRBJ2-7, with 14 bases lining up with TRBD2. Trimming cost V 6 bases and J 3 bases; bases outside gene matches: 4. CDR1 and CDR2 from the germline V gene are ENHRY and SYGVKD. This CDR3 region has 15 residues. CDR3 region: CAIRRTSGGHYEQYF. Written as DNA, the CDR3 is TGTGCCATCAGAAGGACTAGCGGGGGGCACTACGAGCAGTACTTC.

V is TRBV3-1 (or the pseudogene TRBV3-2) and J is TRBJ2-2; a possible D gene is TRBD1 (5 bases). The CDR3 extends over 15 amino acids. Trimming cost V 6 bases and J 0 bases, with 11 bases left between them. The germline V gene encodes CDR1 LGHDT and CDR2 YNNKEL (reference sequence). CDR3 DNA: TGTGCCAGCAGTCGTCAGGGATCGAACACCGGGGAGCTGTTTTTT. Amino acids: CASSRQGSNTGELFF.

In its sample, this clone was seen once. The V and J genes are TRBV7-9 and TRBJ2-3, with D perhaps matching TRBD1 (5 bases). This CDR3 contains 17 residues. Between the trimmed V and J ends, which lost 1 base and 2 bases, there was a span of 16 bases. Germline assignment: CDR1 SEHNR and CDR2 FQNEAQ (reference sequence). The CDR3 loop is CASSLGAETEITDTQYF. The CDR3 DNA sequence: TGTGCCAGCAGCTTAGGCGCCGAGACAGAAATCACAGATACGCAGTATTTT.

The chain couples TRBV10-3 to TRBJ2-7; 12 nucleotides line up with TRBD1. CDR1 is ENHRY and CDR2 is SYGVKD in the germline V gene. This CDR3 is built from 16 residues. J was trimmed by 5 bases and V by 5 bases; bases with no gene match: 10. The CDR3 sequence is CAISISGTGGNNEQYF. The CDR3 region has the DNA TGTGCCATCAGTATCTCCGGGACAGGGGGCAATAACGAGCAGTACTTC.